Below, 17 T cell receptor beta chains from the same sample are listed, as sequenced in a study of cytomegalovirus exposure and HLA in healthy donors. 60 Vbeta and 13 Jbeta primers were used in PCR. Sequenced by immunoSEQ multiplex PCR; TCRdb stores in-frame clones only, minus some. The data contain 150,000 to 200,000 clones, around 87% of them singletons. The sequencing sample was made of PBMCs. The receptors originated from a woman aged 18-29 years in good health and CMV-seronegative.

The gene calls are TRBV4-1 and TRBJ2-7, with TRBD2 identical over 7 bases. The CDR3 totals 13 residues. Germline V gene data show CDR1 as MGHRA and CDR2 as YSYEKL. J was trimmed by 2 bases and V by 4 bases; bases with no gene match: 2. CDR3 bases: TGCGCCAGCAGCCGCGGACTAGCCTACGAGCAGTACTTC. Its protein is CASSRGLAYEQYF.

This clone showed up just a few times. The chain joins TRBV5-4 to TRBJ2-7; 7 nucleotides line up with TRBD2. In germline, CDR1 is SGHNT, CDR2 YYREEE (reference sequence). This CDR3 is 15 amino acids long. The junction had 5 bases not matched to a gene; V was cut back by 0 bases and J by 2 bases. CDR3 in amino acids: CASSLDLAETYEQYF. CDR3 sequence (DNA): TGTGCCAGCAGCTTGGATCTAGCGGAGACCTACGAGCAGTACTTC.

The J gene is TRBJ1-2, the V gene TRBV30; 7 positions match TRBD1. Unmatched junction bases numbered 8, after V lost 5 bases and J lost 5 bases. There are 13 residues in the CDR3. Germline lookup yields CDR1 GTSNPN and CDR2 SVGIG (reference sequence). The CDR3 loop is CAWDFGTDYGYTF. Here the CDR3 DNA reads TGTGCCTGGGACTTTGGGACAGATTATGGCTACACCTTC.

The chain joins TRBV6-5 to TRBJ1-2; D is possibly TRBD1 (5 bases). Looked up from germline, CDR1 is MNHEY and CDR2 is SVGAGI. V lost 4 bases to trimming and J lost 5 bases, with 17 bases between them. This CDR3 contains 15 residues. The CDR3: CASSSHGLQGYGYTF. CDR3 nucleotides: TGTGCCAGCAGTTCCCACGGCTTGCAGGGATATGGCTACACCTTC.

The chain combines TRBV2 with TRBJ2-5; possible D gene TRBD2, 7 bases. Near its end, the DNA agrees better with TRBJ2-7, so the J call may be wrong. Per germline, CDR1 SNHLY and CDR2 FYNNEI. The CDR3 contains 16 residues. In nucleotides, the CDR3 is TGTGCCAGCAAGTGGGCCCAGGGAGGGGGAAAGAACGAGCAGTACTTC. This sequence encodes CASKWAQGGGKNEQYF.

As DNA, the CDR3 is TGCGCCAGCAGCCAAGATGCGGGGGGTACCTACGAGCAGTACTTC. Residues: CASSQDAGGTYEQYF. The chain carries TRBV4-1 and TRBJ2-5; TRBD2 matches at 8 bases. The DNA end lines up better with TRBJ2-7; the J call may be wrong. The germline CDR1 and CDR2 sequences are MGHRA and YSYEKL. The CDR3 covers 15 residues.

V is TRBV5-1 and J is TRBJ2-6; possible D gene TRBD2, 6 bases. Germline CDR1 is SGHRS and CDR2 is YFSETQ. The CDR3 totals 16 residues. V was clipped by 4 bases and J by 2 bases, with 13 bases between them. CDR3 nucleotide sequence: TGCGCCAGCAGCATCGGAGGGGCGGCTGGGGCCAACGTCCTGACTTTC. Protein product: CASSIGGAAGANVLTF.

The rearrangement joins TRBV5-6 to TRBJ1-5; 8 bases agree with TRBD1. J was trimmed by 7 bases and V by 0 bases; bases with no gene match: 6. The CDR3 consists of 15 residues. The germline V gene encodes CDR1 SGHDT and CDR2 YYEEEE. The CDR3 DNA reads TGTGCCAGCAGCTTGGGACAGGGGATGGGCCAGCCCCAGCATTTT. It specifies CASSLGQGMGQPQHF.

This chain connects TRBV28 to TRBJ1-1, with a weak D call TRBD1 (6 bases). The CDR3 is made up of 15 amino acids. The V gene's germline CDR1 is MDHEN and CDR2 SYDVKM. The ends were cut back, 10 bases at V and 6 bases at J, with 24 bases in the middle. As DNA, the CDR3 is TGTGCCATATTCCCTAGGGACACTTATTATTCTGAAGCTTTCTTT. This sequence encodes CAIFPRDTYYSEAFF.

The CDR3, as DNA: TGTGCCAGCACCACGACAGGCAACACTGAAGCTTTCTTT. Encoded protein: CASTTTGNTEAFF. V usage is TRBV27 and J usage is TRBJ1-1; D perhaps matches TRBD1 (6 bases). CDR1 MNHEY and CDR2 SMNVEV come from the germline V gene (reference sequence). Trimming took off 7 bases at V and 2 bases at J, with 11 bases between the two ends. The CDR3 sequence is 13 residues long.

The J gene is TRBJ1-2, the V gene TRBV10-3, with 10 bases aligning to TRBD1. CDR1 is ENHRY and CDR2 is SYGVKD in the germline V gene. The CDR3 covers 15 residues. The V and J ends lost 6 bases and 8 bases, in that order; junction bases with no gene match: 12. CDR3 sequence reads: CAIRPPGQGFEGYTF. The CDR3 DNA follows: TGTGCCATCAGGCCACCGGGACAGGGGTTTGAGGGCTACACCTTC.

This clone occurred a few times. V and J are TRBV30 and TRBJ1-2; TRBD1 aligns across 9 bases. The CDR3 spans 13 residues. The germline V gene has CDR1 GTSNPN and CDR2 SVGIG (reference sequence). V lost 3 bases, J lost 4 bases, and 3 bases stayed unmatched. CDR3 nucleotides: TGTGCCTGGAGACCGACAGGGGGCTATGGCTACACCTTC. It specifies CAWRPTGGYGYTF. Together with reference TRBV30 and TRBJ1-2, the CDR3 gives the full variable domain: SQTIHQWPATLVQPVGSPLSLECTVEGTSNPNLYWYRQAAGRGLQLLFYSVGIGQISSEVPQNLSASRPQDRQFILSSKKLLLSDSGFYLCAWRPTGGYGYTFGSGTRLTVV.

CDR3 sequence (DNA): TGTGCCTGGACCCGCGACAGGGGGCGGAATTCACCCCTCCACTTT. Encoded protein: CAWTRDRGRNSPLHF. This sequence joins TRBV30 and TRBJ1-6; TRBD1 matches at 10 bases. V shed 4 bases, J shed 7 bases, and the junction held 7 bases outside the gene matches. This CDR3 is built from 15 residues. In germline, CDR1 is GTSNPN, CDR2 SVGIG (reference sequence).

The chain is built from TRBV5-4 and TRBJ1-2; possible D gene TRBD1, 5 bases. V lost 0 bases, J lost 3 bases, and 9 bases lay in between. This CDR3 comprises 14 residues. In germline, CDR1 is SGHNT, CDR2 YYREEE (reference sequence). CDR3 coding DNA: TGTGCCAGCAGCTTGGAGGGGCGCGACTATGGCTACACCTTC. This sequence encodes CASSLEGRDYGYTF. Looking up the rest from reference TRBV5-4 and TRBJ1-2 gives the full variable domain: ETGVTQSPTHLIKTRGQQVTLRCSSQSGHNTVSWYQQALGQGPQFIFQYYREEENGRGNFPPRFSGLQFPNYSSELNVNALELDDSALYLCASSLEGRDYGYTFGSGTRLTVV.

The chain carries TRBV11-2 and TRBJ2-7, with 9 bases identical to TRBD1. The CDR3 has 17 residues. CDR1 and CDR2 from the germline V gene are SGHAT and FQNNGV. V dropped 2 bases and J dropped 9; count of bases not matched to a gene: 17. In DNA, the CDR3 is TGTGCCAGCAGCTTAATTCCGGGGGTAGGGACAGGGATCGGGCAGTACTTC. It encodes CASSLIPGVGTGIGQYF.

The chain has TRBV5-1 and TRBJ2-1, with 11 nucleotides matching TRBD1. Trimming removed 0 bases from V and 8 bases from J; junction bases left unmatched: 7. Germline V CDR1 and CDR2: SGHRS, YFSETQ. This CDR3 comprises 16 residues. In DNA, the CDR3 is TGCGCCAGCAGCTTGGGATTGGACAGGGGGCTAGATGAGCAGTTCTTC. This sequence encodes CASSLGLDRGLDEQFF.

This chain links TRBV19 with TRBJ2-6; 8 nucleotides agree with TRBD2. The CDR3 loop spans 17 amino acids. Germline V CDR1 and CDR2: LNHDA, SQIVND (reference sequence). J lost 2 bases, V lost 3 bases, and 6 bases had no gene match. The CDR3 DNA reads TGTGCCAGTAGTATCGGGCGGGGGGCAACTGGGGCCAACGTCCTGACTTTC. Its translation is CASSIGRGATGANVLTF.